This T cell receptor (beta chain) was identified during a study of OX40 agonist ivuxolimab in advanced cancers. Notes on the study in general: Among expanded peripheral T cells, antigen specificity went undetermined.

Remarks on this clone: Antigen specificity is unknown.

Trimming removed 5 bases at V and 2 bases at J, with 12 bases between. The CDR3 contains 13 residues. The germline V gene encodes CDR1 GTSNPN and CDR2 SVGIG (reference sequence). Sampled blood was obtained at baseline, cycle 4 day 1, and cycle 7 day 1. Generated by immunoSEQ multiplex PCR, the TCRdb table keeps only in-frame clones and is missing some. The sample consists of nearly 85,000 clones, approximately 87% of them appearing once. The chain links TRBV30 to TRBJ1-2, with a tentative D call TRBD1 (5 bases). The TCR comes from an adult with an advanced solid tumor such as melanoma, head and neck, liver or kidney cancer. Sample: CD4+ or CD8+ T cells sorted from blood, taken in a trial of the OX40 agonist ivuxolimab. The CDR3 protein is CAWDGGGNYGYTF. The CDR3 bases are TGTGCCTGGGATGGCGGGGGGAACTATGGCTACACCTTC.